This entry lists 8 T cell receptor beta chains sequenced from one sample in a study of CD8 T cells in ankylosing spondylitis. TCRdb reprocessed the 5' RACE reads with MiXCR, giving one entry per CDR3 protein. The profile shows approximately 220,000 distinct CDR3 sequences, over 9.5% of them singletons. The sequencing sample was made of blood, either unsorted or a sorted T cell fraction (not recorded which). These receptor sequences come from a male donor with ankylosing spondylitis or in good health (not recorded which).

CDR3 amino acids: CASSYYAGGEKLFF. The CDR3 coding sequence is TGTGCCAGCAGTTACTACGCTGGGGGTGAAAAACTGTTTTTT. The V and J genes are TRBV12-3 or TRBV12-4 and TRBJ1-4; tentative D call: TRBD1 (5 bases). The CDR3 spans 14 residues. The V end was cut by 4 bases, the J end by 7 bases, with 13 bases between.

This clonotype was observed many times. The chain is built from TRBV28 and TRBJ2-5; 7 bases are shared with TRBD1. CDR1 and CDR2 from the germline V gene are MDHEN and SYDVKM. Germline trimming cut 4 bases from V and 5 bases from J; bases unmatched to any gene: 7. The CDR3 is 14 residues long. This CDR3 reads CASSSGTAWETQYF. The CDR3 nucleotides read TGTGCCAGCAGTTCCGGGACAGCGTGGGAGACCCAGTACTTC.

This clonotype was seen many times. This sequence joins TRBV20-1 and TRBJ2-5; no reliable D call. Trimming pared 3 bases from V and 2 bases from J, leaving 7 bases between. Germline V gene data show CDR1 as DFQATT and CDR2 as SNEGSKA (reference sequence). The CDR3 loop spans 12 amino acids. The CDR3 DNA follows: TGCAGTGCTAGGACGACTCAAGAGACCCAGTACTTC. Amino acids: CSARTTQETQYF.

This clonotype was observed at least ten times. J is TRBJ2-2 and V is TRBV12-3 or TRBV12-4; 8 bases match TRBD1. The CDR3 is made up of 14 amino acids. After removal of 6 bases from V and 7 bases from J, the junction contained 7 bases not matched to a gene. The CDR3 sequence is CASSRTGRNGELFF. DNA of the CDR3: TGTGCCAGCAGCCGGACAGGGCGTAACGGGGAGCTGTTTTTT.

This clonotype occurred many times. The V call is TRBV5-1, the J call TRBJ1-1, with TRBD1 as a possible D gene (6 bases). The CDR3 is 15 residues long. V dropped 4 bases and J dropped 6 bases, with 19 bases sitting between them. Germline V gene sequence: CDR1 SGHRS, CDR2 YFSETQ. CDR3 coding DNA: TGCGCCAGCAGCCAAGCCAGGGGATTTAATTCTGAAGCTTTCTTT. Translating it yields CASSQARGFNSEAFF. The full variable domain, its missing parts supplied by reference TRBV5-1 and TRBJ1-1, is KAGVTQTPRYLIKTRGQQVTLSCSPISGHRSVSWYQQTPGQGLQFLFEYFSETQRNKGNFPGRFSGRQFSNSRSEMNVSTLELGDSALYLCASSQARGFNSEAFFGQGTRLTVV.

The sample holds many counts of this clonotype. V is TRBV20-1 and J is TRBJ2-3; perhaps TRBD2 as D (7 bases). With 6 bases removed from V and 1 base from J, the gap between germline ends came to 17 bases. Looked up from germline, CDR1 is DFQATT and CDR2 is SNEGSKA (reference sequence). This CDR3 spans 15 amino acids. CDR3 coding DNA: TGCAGTGCCTGGGGGGGCGGGACCCGCACAGATACGCAGTATTTT. This encodes CSAWGGGTRTDTQYF.

In this sample, this clonotype turned up many times. The chain has TRBV11-2 and TRBJ2-7, with 9 nucleotides matching TRBD1. The length of the CDR3 is 16 residues. Germline CDR1 SGHAT, CDR2 FQNNGV. Trimming at V came to 3 bases and at J to 5 bases, leaving 11 bases not matched to a gene. CDR3 DNA sequence: TGTGCCAGCAGCTTCGCCCCTCCGGGACAGGGTCACGAGCAGTACTTC. This encodes CASSFAPPGQGHEQYF.

V is TRBV19 and J is TRBJ1-5; 7 bases fit TRBD1. This CDR3 region has 14 residues. Germline CDR1 and CDR2: LNHDA and SQIVND (reference sequence). The V segment lost 7 bases and the J segment 5 bases; nucleotides outside the gene matches: 8. CDR3 sequence: CASTSSGGDQPQHF. CDR3 DNA: TGTGCCAGTACCTCTTCAGGGGGGGATCAGCCCCAGCATTTT.